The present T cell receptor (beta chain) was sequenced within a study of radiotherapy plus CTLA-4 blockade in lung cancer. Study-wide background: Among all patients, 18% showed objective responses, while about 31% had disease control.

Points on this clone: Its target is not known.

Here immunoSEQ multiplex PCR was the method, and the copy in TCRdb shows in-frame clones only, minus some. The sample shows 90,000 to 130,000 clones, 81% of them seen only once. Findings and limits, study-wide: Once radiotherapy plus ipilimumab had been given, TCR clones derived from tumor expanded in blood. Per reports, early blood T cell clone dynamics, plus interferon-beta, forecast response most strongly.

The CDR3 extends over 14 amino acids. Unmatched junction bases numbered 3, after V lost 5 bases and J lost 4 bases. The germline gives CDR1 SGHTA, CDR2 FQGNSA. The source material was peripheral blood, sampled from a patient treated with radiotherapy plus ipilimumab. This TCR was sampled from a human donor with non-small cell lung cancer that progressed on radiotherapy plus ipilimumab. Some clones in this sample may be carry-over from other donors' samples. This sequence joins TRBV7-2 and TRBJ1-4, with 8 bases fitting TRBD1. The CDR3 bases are TGTGCCAGCAGCCGACAGGGGCATAATGAAAAACTGTTTTTT. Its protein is CASSRQGHNEKLFF.